The source of this T cell receptor beta chain is a study of blood T cells in healthy people across ages. For the second PCR, which ran for about 6 to 11 cycles, a sample-barcoded 5' primer and a J-beta primer mix were used. TCRdb analysed the 5' RACE reads with MiXCR anew, one entry per CDR3 protein. Among hundreds of thousands of distinct CDR3 sequences listed, roughly 35% were seen once. Total RNA extracted from each sample amounted to at least 5.5 micrograms. Germline-derived CDR1 and CDR2 are KGHSH and LQKENI. The V and J ends lost 5 bases and 1 base respectively, with 17 bases between them. The CDR3 has 16 residues.

Specimen: blood. The rearrangement links TRBV18 to TRBJ1-1; maybe TRBD1 (5 bases). This receptor was taken from a man between 18 and 35 years old in good health. The CDR3: CASSTSGTPTNTEAFF. CDR3 coding DNA: TGTGCCAGCTCAACCTCCGGGACTCCCACGAACACTGAAGCTTTCTTT.